This T cell receptor (beta chain) was identified during a study of blood T cells in healthy people across ages. Study-level points and caveats: When set beside aged donors, long-lived donors presented more naive CD4+ cells and higher diversity.

Total RNA extraction produced at least 5.5 micrograms (per sample) for the study. A J-beta primer mix and a sample-barcoded 5' primer were used in a second PCR of about 7 to 12 cycles. Every single cDNA molecule received a tag from a template-switch adaptor with 12 random nucleotides. TCRdb called the 5' RACE reads again in MiXCR, with one record for every CDR3 protein. The repertoire has 700,000 or so distinct CDR3 sequences, around a fifth of them found once; the top ten carry around 22%. In the case of this clonotype: Its antigen remains unidentified.

Trimming removed 2 bases at V and 4 bases at J, with 13 bases between. The germline gives CDR1 SGDLS, CDR2 YYNGEE. This CDR3 has 15 amino acids. This clonotype was sampled from a man in his sixties or seventies in good health. This chain connects TRBV9 to TRBJ2-1, with D unclear. The sequencing input was blood. DNA of the CDR3: TGTGCCAGCAGCGTGCGGCACCATACTTACAATGAGCAGTTCTTC. Translating gives CASSVRHHTYNEQFF.